A single sample gave rise to the 9 T cell receptor beta chains below, sequenced in a study of shared clonotypes between healthy human individuals. Sequencing used immunoSEQ multiplex PCR; TCRdb keeps in-frame clones, though not all of them. The profile shows roughly 1,800,000 clones, about 95% of them singletons. CD45RO-negative, CCR7-positively selected cells formed the naive CD8 fraction, excluding terminally differentiated effector memory CD45RA+ cells. The sequencing sample was made of naive CD8+ T cells sorted from blood. These receptors were taken from a man aged 18 to 35 in good health.

The chain employs TRBV5-6 and TRBJ2-7, with D perhaps matching TRBD1 or TRBD2 (5 bases each). V gave up 3 bases and J gave up 0 bases, with 10 bases separating them. The CDR3 is made up of 14 amino acids. Germline values: CDR1 SGHDT, CDR2 YYEEEE. The CDR3 protein is CASSWGSDSYEQYF. CDR3 nucleotides: TGTGCCAGCAGCTGGGGGTCAGACTCCTACGAGCAGTACTTC.

The chain is built from TRBV9 and TRBJ2-2; no clear D. Germline CDR1 and CDR2: SGDLS and YYNGEE. The CDR3 length is 17 residues. Trimming shortened V by 0 bases and J by 6 bases, and 18 bases separated the two germline ends. CDR3 loop: CASSVELGGDEAGELFF. CDR3 nucleotide sequence: TGTGCCAGCAGCGTAGAACTGGGCGGAGACGAGGCCGGGGAGCTGTTTTTT.

Notes on this clone: At the DNA level, this CDR3 is encoded by other sequences in the same sample as well. The chain combines TRBV9 with TRBJ2-1, with a weak D call TRBD2 (6 bases). Germline-derived CDR1 and CDR2 are SGDLS and YYNGEE. The length of the CDR3 is 15 residues. The germline V and J ends were trimmed by 0 bases and 4 bases, with 11 bases remaining between them. The CDR3 here is CASSVEGTGYNEQFF. The CDR3 nucleotides are TGTGCCAGCAGCGTAGAAGGGACTGGGTACAATGAGCAGTTCTTC.

The chain uses TRBV7-9 and TRBJ1-5; D is possibly TRBD1 (6 bases). The CDR3 runs 15 residues. V dropped 5 bases and J dropped 0 bases, with 11 bases sitting between them. Germline CDR1 reads SEHNR; CDR2 reads FQNEAQ (reference sequence). CDR3 protein: CASSDTGYSNQPQHF. The CDR3 DNA sequence: TGTGCCAGCAGCGACACAGGGTATAGCAATCAGCCCCAGCATTTT.

V gene TRBV30 combines with J gene TRBJ1-1; D not certain. Trimming stripped 3 bases from V and 5 bases from J, with 7 bases between. There are 11 residues in the CDR3. The V gene's germline CDR1 is GTSNPN and CDR2 SVGIG (reference sequence). The CDR3 here is CAWSTETEAFF. The CDR3 nucleotides are TGTGCCTGGAGCACAGAGACTGAAGCTTTCTTT.

CDR3 coding DNA: TGTGCCACCAGCATTAGGAGGGGAGGGACGCCGGGCTACACCTTC. It is translated as CATSIRRGGTPGYTF. The chain couples TRBV15 to TRBJ1-2, with D maybe TRBD1 (5 bases). Germline CDR1 and CDR2: LNHNV and YYDKDF (reference sequence). This CDR3 comprises 15 residues. V lost 4 bases, J lost 8 bases, and 20 bases lay in between. The variable domain in full, completed from reference TRBV15 and TRBJ1-2, reads DAMVIQNPRYQVTQFGKPVTLSCSQTLNHNVMYWYQQKSSQAPKLLFHYYDKDFNNEADTPDNFQSRRPNTSFCFLDIRSPGLGDTAMYLCATSIRRGGTPGYTFGSGTRLTVV.

The CDR3 sequence is CASSAITGDYGYTF. CDR3 DNA: TGTGCCAGCAGCGCCATCACAGGGGACTATGGCTACACCTTC. This rearrangement joins TRBV7-8 to TRBJ1-2; 7 nucleotides match TRBD1. The germline V gene encodes CDR1 SGHVS and CDR2 FQNEAQ. V dropped 5 bases and J dropped 3; count of bases not matched to a gene: 6. The CDR3 covers 14 residues.

CDR3 region: CASSSTGGPDTQYF. The CDR3 coding sequence is TGTGCCAGCAGTTCCACAGGGGGCCCAGATACGCAGTATTTT. The chain carries TRBV27 and TRBJ2-3; TRBD1 agrees at 9 bases. Germline CDR1 reads MNHEY; CDR2 reads SMNVEV (reference sequence). The CDR3 consists of 14 residues. The trim removed 4 bases at V and 4 bases at J, leaving 3 bases unmatched.

The V and J genes are TRBV10-3 and TRBJ2-1; D remains ambiguous. CDR1 and CDR2 from the germline V gene are ENHRY and SYGVKD. The ends were cut back, 5 bases at V and 4 bases at J, with 6 bases in the middle. This CDR3 contains 12 residues. In nucleotides, the CDR3 is TGTGCCATCAGTACACTGTACAATGAGCAGTTCTTC. This sequence encodes CAISTLYNEQFF.